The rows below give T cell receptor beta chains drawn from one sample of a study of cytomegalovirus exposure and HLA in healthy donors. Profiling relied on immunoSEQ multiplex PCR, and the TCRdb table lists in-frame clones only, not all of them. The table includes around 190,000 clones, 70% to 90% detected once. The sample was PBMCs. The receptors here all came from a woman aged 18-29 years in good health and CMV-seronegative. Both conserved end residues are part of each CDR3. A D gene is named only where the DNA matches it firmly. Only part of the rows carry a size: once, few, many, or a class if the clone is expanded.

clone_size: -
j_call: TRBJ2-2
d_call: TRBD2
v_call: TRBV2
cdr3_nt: TGTGCCAGCAAGGGCGGGGGGGTGCACGGGGAGCTGTTTTTT
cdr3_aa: CASKGGGVHGELFF

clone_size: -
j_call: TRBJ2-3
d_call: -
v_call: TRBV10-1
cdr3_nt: TGCGCCAGCAGTGAGTCGAGGGTAGATACGCAGTATTTT
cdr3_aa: CASSESRVDTQYF

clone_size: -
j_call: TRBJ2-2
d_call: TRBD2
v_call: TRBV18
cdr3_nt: TGTGCCAGCTCACCACCGGGGGGGAGCACCGGGGAGCTGTTTTTT
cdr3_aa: CASSPPGGSTGELFF

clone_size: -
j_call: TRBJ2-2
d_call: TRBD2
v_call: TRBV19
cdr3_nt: TGTGCCAGTAGTCAGGCTAGCGGGATCACCGGGGAGCTGTTTTTT
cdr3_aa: CASSQASGITGELFF

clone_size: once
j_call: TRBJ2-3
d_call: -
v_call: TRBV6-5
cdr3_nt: TGTGCCAGCAGTTACGAGATAGCGGATAGCACAGATACGCAGTATTTT
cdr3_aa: CASSYEIADSTDTQYF

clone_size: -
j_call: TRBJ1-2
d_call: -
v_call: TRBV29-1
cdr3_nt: TGCAGCGCAGAGACGGGGTATGGCTACACCTTC
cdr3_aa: CSAETGYGYTF

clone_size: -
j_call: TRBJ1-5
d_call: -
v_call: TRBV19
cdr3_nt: TGTGCCAGTAGTACCTCCGGAGGCATCAATCAGCCCCAGCATTTT
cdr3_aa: CASSTSGGINQPQHF

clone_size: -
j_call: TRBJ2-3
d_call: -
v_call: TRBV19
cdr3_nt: TGTGCCAGTAGTATAGGACAGACAGATACGCAGTATTTT
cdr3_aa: CASSIGQTDTQYF

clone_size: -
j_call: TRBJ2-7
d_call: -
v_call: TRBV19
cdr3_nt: TGTGCCAGTAGTAGCCGGGACACCACCTACGAGCAGTACTTC
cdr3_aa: CASSSRDTTYEQYF

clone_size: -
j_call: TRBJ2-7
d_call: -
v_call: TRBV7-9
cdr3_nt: TGTGCCAGCAGCCCCCCGGTAAGCTCCTACGAGCAGTACTTC
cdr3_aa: CASSPPVSSYEQYF

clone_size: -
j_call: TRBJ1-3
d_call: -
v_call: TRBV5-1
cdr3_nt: TGCGCCAGCAGCCTACAGACCTCTGGAAACACCATATATTTT
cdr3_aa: CASSLQTSGNTIYF

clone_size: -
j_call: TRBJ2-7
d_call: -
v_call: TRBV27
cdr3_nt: TGTGCCAGCAGAAACAGCTCTAGCGAATGGACCTACGAGCAGTACTTC
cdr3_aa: CASRNSSSEWTYEQYF

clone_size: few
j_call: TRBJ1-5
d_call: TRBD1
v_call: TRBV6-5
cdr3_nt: TGTGCCAGCAGTCCCATAATTACAGGGGATCAGCCCCAGCATTTT
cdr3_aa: CASSPIITGDQPQHF

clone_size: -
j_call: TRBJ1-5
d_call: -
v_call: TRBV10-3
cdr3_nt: TGTGCCATCAGTGAGAGCCCCAGGGGTGAGAGCAATCAGCCCCAGCATTTT
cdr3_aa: CAISESPRGESNQPQHF

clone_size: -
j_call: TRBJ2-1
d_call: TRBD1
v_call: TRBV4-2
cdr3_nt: TGTGCCAGCGGACAGGGGCATGTCGGAAATGAGCAGTTCTTC
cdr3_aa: CASGQGHVGNEQFF

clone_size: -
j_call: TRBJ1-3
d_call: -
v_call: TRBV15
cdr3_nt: TGTGCCACCAGCAGACAGGGTCTCTCTGGAAACACCATATATTTT
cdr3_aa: CATSRQGLSGNTIYF

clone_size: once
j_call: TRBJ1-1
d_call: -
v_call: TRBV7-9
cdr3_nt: TGTGCCAGCAGCTCTGGGGGCGGCACTGAAGCTTTCTTT
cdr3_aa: CASSSGGGTEAFF

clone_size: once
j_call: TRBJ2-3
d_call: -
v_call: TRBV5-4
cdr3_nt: TGTGCCAGCAGCTTGGGGGGGGGCGCAGATACGCAGTATTTT
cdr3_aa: CASSLGGGADTQYF

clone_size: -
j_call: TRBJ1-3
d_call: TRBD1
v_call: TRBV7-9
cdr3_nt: TGTTCCAGCAGCTTCCGGACAGGGGTGGTCCCTGGAAACACCATATATTTT
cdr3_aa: CSSSFRTGVVPGNTIYF

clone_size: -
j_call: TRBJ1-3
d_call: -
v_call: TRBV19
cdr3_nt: TGTGCCAGTAGTATGTGGGGCGGAAACACCATATATTTT
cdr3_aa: CASSMWGGNTIYF

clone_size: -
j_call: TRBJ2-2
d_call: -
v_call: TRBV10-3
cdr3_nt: TGTGCCATCAGTGGCGGGCTAGCGATCCCCGGGGAGCTGTTTTTT
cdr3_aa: CAISGGLAIPGELFF

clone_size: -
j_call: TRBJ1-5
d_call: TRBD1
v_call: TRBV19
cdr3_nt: TGTGCCAGTAGTATAGGGGGGACAGGGAGCAATCAGCCCCAGCATTTT
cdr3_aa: CASSIGGTGSNQPQHF

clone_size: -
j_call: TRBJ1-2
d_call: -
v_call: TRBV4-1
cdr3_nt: TGCGCCAGCAGCCAGATGGAGGGAAGCTATGGCTACACCTTC
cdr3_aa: CASSQMEGSYGYTF

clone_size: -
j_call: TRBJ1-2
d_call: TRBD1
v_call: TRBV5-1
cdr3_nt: TGCGCCAGCAGCTCCAGGGACAGGGATCTATTGAGGGGCTACACCTTC
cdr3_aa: CASSSRDRDLLRGYTF

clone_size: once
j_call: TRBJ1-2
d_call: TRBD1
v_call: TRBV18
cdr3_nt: TGTGCCAGCTCACCACCAAGGGGGCTAGGTGGCTACACCTTC
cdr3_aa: CASSPPRGLGGYTF

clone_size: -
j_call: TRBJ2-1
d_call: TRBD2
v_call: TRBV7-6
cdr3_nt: TGTGCCAGCAGCTCCGGGGGGAGCTCCTACAATGAGCAGTTCTTC
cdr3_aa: CASSSGGSSYNEQFF

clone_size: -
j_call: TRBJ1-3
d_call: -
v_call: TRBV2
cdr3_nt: TGTGCCAGCAGTGGTTCCCCACACGAACGCTCTGGAAACACCATATATTTT
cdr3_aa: CASSGSPHERSGNTIYF